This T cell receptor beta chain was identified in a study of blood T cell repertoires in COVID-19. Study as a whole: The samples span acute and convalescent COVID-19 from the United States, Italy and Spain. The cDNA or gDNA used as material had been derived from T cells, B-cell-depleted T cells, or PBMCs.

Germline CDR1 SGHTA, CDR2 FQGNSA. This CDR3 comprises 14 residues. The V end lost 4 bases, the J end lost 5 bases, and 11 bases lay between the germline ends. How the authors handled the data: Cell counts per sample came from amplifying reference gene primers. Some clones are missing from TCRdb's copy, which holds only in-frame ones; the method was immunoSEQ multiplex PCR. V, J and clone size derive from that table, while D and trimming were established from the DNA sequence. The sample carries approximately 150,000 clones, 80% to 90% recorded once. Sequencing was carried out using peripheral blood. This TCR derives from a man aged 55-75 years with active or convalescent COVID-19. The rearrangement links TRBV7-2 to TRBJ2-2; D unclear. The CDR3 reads CASSSSLGTGELFF. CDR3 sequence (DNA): TGTGCCAGCAGCTCCAGCCTAGGAACCGGGGAGCTGTTTTTT.